Below, 18 T cell receptor beta chains from the same sample are listed, as sequenced in a study of cytomegalovirus exposure and HLA in healthy donors. In the PCR, 60 Vbeta and 13 Jbeta primers were used. Sequenced by immunoSEQ multiplex PCR; TCRdb stores in-frame clones only, minus some. Counted here are 150,000 to 200,000 clones, around 80% occurring once; the ten biggest clones make up around 4.7%. Material for sequencing was PBMCs. The source of these receptors is a male donor in good health and CMV-seronegative.

The V call is TRBV18, the J call TRBJ2-3, with 8 bases that match TRBD2. Germline V lookup: CDR1 KGHSH, CDR2 LQKENI. CDR3 length: 15 amino acids. V gave up 4 bases and J gave up 2 bases; unmatched junction bases: 5. This CDR3 reads CASSHEAGATDTQYF. CDR3 coding DNA: TGTGCCAGCTCACATGAAGCGGGAGCCACAGATACGCAGTATTTT.

The V and J genes are TRBV13 and TRBJ2-7, with 7 bases fitting TRBD2. Per the germline V gene, CDR1 is PRHDT and CDR2 is FYEKMQ (reference sequence). The junction had 13 bases not matched to a gene; V was cut back by 2 bases and J by 0 bases. This CDR3 has 18 amino acids. CDR3 DNA: TGTGCCAGCAGCTTAACGTTGGCCGGGCGGGGGATCTCCTACGAGCAGTACTTC. Protein: CASSLTLAGRGISYEQYF.

This chain connects TRBV28 to TRBJ2-5; 14 nucleotides align to TRBD2. The germline V gene has CDR1 MDHEN and CDR2 SYDVKM. The CDR3 has 16 residues. J was trimmed by 5 bases and V by 4 bases; bases with no gene match: 6. The DNA for the CDR3 is TGTGCCAGCAGTTCGACTAGCGGGAGGGCCGGGGAGACCCAGTACTTC. This codes for CASSSTSGRAGETQYF.

The chain links TRBV4-2 to TRBJ2-1; 8 bases align to TRBD2. The CDR3 has 18 residues. The trim removed 0 bases at V and 2 bases at J, leaving 9 bases unmatched. The germline V gene has CDR1 LGHNA and CDR2 YNFKEQ. CDR3 amino acids: CASSQDTSGDSTYNEQFF. As DNA, the CDR3 is TGTGCCAGCAGCCAAGATACTAGCGGAGATTCAACCTACAATGAGCAGTTCTTC.

This sequence joins TRBV7-2 and TRBJ1-1; D is unresolved. The CDR3 has 16 residues. V lost 7 bases and J 1 base, leaving 19 bases between the germline ends. Germline CDR1 reads SGHTA; CDR2 reads FQGNSA. CDR3 DNA: TGTGCCAGCACCCTTAGTGCCTGGGCCTCGAACACTGAAGCTTTCTTT. This encodes CASTLSAWASNTEAFF.

The chain is built from TRBV7-9 and TRBJ1-1; D gene unclear. Germline V CDR1 and CDR2: SEHNR, FQNEAQ (reference sequence). This CDR3 region has 11 residues. V lost 4 bases and J lost 11, with 11 bases in between. This CDR3 reads CASSSGGGAFF. Here the CDR3 DNA reads TGTGCCAGCAGCTCGGGCGGAGGCGCTTTCTTT. The full variable domain, its missing parts supplied by reference TRBV7-9 and TRBJ1-1, is DTGVSQNPRHKITKRGQNVTFRCDPISEHNRLYWYRQTLGQGPEFLTYFQNEAQLEKSRLLSDRFSAERPKGSFSTLEIQRTEQGDSAMYLCASSSGGGAFFGQGTRLTVV.

The chain recombines TRBV9 with TRBJ1-2; TRBD1 matches 9 bases. CDR1 is SGDLS and CDR2 is YYNGEE in the germline V gene. This CDR3 is 14 amino acids long. V shed 2 bases, J shed 4 bases, and the junction held 3 bases outside the gene matches. The CDR3 protein is CASSVGQGSYGYTF. The CDR3 coding sequence is TGTGCCAGCAGCGTGGGACAGGGTAGCTATGGCTACACCTTC.

This chain joins TRBV19 and TRBJ1-2, with 8 nucleotides matching TRBD1. The CDR3 loop spans 16 amino acids. The ends lost 7 bases at V and 5 bases at J; junction bases unmatched: 15. In germline, CDR1 is LNHDA, CDR2 SQIVND (reference sequence). Here the CDR3 DNA reads TGTGCCAGTACCACCCTTGGCGCCCGACAGGGGTATGGCTACACCTTC. This codes for CASTTLGARQGYGYTF.

This clone has just a few counts. Here the CDR3 reads CASSEEGQGLKQYF. The CDR3 nucleotides are TGTGCCAGCAGTGAAGAAGGACAGGGGTTAAAGCAGTACTTC. The chain carries TRBV25-1 and TRBJ2-5; 9 bases fit TRBD1. From germline, CDR1 is MGHDK and CDR2 SYGVNS. This CDR3 has 14 residues. The J segment lost 11 bases and the V segment lost 2 bases, leaving 9 bases of the junction unmatched.

V usage is TRBV27 and J usage is TRBJ2-1; D is perhaps TRBD1 (5 bases). Between the trimmed V and J ends, which lost 5 bases and 5 bases, there was a span of 22 bases. Germline CDR1 and CDR2: MNHEY and SMNVEV (reference sequence). CDR3 size: 17 residues. This CDR3 reads CASSPRLLRLGDNEQFF. DNA for the CDR3: TGTGCCAGCAGTCCCCGACTCCTCCGCTTAGGGGACAATGAGCAGTTCTTC.

V and J are TRBV10-3 and TRBJ1-1; no firm D call. Trimming removed 4 bases at V and 2 bases at J, with 14 bases between. The CDR3 contains 15 residues. Germline CDR1 and CDR2: ENHRY and SYGVKD. The CDR3 here is CAISVEPGSNTEAFF. The CDR3 DNA reads TGTGCCATCAGTGTGGAGCCGGGGTCAAACACTGAAGCTTTCTTT.

The chain has TRBV5-1 and TRBJ2-5, with 7 bases aligning to TRBD2. The J call is uncertain, as TRBJ2-7 better fits the DNA end. The CDR3 length is 13 residues. Germline V gives CDR1 SGHRS, CDR2 YFSETQ. The CDR3 nucleotides are TGCGCCAGCAGATCTGGGGGGGCCTACGAGCAGTACTTC. It yields the protein CASRSGGAYEQYF.

This chain links TRBV6-6 with TRBJ1-2; 9 nucleotides align to TRBD1. Germline V gene lookup returns CDR1 MNHNY and CDR2 SVGAGI (reference sequence). CDR3 length: 16 residues. V trimming: 7 bases; J trimming: 4 bases; junction bases outside the gene matches: 13. The CDR3 region has the DNA TGTGCCAGCAAAACAGGGGGCGAGTGGGCGGCCTATGGCTACACCTTC. Translation gives CASKTGGEWAAYGYTF.

The chain joins TRBV28 to TRBJ1-5, with 7 bases that match TRBD1. V shed 2 bases and J 2 bases; nucleotides not matched to a gene: 3. The V gene's germline CDR1 is MDHEN and CDR2 SYDVKM. The CDR3 spans 15 residues. Here the CDR3 reads CASSLAGGGNQPQHF. The CDR3 nucleotides read TGTGCCAGCAGTTTAGCAGGGGGTGGCAATCAGCCCCAGCATTTT. Using reference TRBV28 and TRBJ1-5 for the parts outside the CDR3, the full variable domain is DVKVTQSSRYLVKRTGEKVFLECVQDMDHENMFWYRQDPGLGLRLIYFSYDVKMKEKGDIPEGYSVSREKKERFSLILESASTNQTSMYLCASSLAGGGNQPQHFGDGTRLSIL.

This rearrangement joins TRBV28 to TRBJ2-7; the match to TRBD2 covers 7 bases. Germline assignment: CDR1 MDHEN and CDR2 SYDVKM. Germline trimming cut 7 bases from V and 7 bases from J; bases unmatched to any gene: 4. This CDR3 has 11 residues. This CDR3 reads CASTRGEEQYF. As DNA, the CDR3 is TGTGCCAGCACCCGGGGGGAAGAGCAGTACTTC.

This clone was counted between two and nine times. The gene calls are TRBV6-6 and TRBJ2-7; TRBD2 agrees at 8 bases. Germline CDR1 and CDR2: MNHNY and SVGAGI (reference sequence). The CDR3 extends over 14 amino acids. The V gene end was trimmed by 2 bases and the J gene end by 5 bases; junction bases not matched to a gene: 5. The CDR3 bases are TGTGCCAGCAGTTACGACCGGCGGGGGGACGAGCAGTACTTC. Translation gives CASSYDRRGDEQYF.

The chain recombines TRBV27 with TRBJ1-1, with D perhaps TRBD1 (5 bases). This CDR3 comprises 14 residues. Trimming removed 2 bases from V and 0 bases from J, with 7 bases in between. Germline V gives CDR1 MNHEY, CDR2 SMNVEV (reference sequence). CDR3 protein: CASSLAGVNTEAFF. The CDR3 DNA follows: TGTGCCAGCAGTTTAGCGGGGGTGAACACTGAAGCTTTCTTT.

This clone was seen a few times. The CDR3 loop reads CASSLQGAGTEAFF. The CDR3 region has the DNA TGTGCCAGCAGCTTACAGGGGGCTGGTACTGAAGCTTTCTTT. The rearrangement links TRBV7-9 to TRBJ1-1; 8 nucleotides agree with TRBD1. Germline V gene sequence: CDR1 SEHNR, CDR2 FQNEAQ (reference sequence). The CDR3 spans 14 residues. Trimming removed 2 bases from V and 5 bases from J; junction bases left unmatched: 4.